This T cell receptor (beta chain) came from a study of identical twins. General observations from the study: Twin pairs' shared out-of-frame alpha sequences were enriched in low generation probability. The study based its conclusions on cross-sectional statistical analysis and did not follow the same donors. There were fewer insertions in abundant cord blood beta clonotypes, but memory repertoires showed no such pattern. Twins' excess sharing was less marked for out-of-frame beta sequences.

V gave up 6 bases and J gave up 10 bases, with 15 bases separating them. CDR3 length equals 13 residues. This clonotype was detected ten times or more. Antigen specificity is unknown. TCRdb reprocessed the 5' RACE reads via MiXCR and lists one record per CDR3 protein. The sample consists of about 530,000 distinct CDR3 sequences, about a fifth of them appearing once. The same sample was also used in a study of yellow fever vaccine responses in identical twins.

The TCR was taken from a woman under 30 in good health. The chain carries TRBV12-3 or TRBV12-4 and TRBJ1-4, with D perhaps matching TRBD1 (5 bases). Sequences were obtained from CD4+ T cells sorted from blood. The CDR3 sequence is CASSPDPGGKLFF. CDR3 DNA: TGTGCCAGCAGCCCCGACCCTGGGGGAAAACTGTTTTTT.